Presented here are 31 T cell receptor beta chains from one specimen sequenced in a study of shared clonotypes between healthy human individuals. Here immunoSEQ multiplex PCR was the method, and the copy in TCRdb shows in-frame clones only, minus some. The sample shows 2 million to 2.5 million clones, around 93% of them seen only once. Sequencing input: naive CD4+ T cells from PBMCs. Subset defined: CD45RA+ positively selected. Every receptor here comes from a man between 18 and 35 years old in good health. Some clones in this sample may be carry-over from other donors' samples.

Comment on this clone: Other nucleotide sequences from this sample produce the same CDR3. The chain joins TRBV2 to TRBJ1-2; TRBD1 agrees at 7 bases. V lost 6 bases, J lost 2 bases, and 3 bases stayed unmatched. The germline V gene has CDR1 SNHLY and CDR2 FYNNEI. This CDR3 comprises 13 residues. CDR3 in amino acids: CASSVQGNYGYTF. DNA for the CDR3: TGTGCCAGCAGCGTACAGGGGAACTATGGCTACACCTTC.

The CDR3 loop reads CASSLLRQGARNTEAFF. DNA of the CDR3: TGTGCCAGTAGCTTACTCCGACAGGGGGCACGGAACACTGAAGCTTTCTTT. This chain connects TRBV19 to TRBJ1-1, with 10 bases lining up with TRBD1. This CDR3 region has 17 residues. J was trimmed by 1 base and V by 6 bases; bases with no gene match: 11. From germline, CDR1 is LNHDA and CDR2 SQIVND (reference sequence).

This chain connects TRBV27 to TRBJ2-3; D perhaps matches TRBD1 (5 bases). Trimming cost V 6 bases and J 0 bases, with 19 bases left between them. The length of the CDR3 is 17 residues. Germline values: CDR1 MNHEY, CDR2 SMNVEV (reference sequence). The CDR3 reads CASSLKGYSRSTDTQYF. CDR3 in DNA: TGTGCCAGCAGCTTAAAGGGGTACTCGCGTAGCACAGATACGCAGTATTTT.

The chain carries TRBV5-1 and TRBJ1-3; 10 nucleotides agree with TRBD1. Germline V gene data show CDR1 as SGHRS and CDR2 as YFSETQ. The CDR3 sequence is 14 residues long. V shed 4 bases, J shed 8 bases, and the junction held 6 bases outside the gene matches. CDR3 region: CASSQGTGEDTIYF. In DNA form, the CDR3 reads TGCGCCAGCAGCCAGGGGACAGGGGAGGACACCATATATTTT.

CDR3 amino acids: CATSTNREWDTEAFF. The DNA for the CDR3 is TGTGCCACCAGCACAAACAGGGAATGGGACACTGAAGCTTTCTTT. The V call is TRBV15, the J call TRBJ1-1; TRBD1 might be the D (6 bases). V shed 4 bases and J shed 3 bases, with 15 bases lying between them. This CDR3 is 15 amino acids long. Germline V gene lookup returns CDR1 LNHNV and CDR2 YYDKDF (reference sequence).

To note about this clone: Other DNA variants within this sample encode the same CDR3. The chain joins TRBV7-2 to TRBJ1-3; the D is unclear. Trimming cost V 4 bases and J 2 bases, with 6 bases left between them. The CDR3 runs 13 residues. Germline CDR1 is SGHTA and CDR2 is FQGNSA. The CDR3 nucleotides read TGTGCCAGCAGCTCCCCCCCTGGAAACACCATATATTTT. Its translation is CASSSPPGNTIYF.

Note on this clone: Other DNA sequences of this sample code for an identical CDR3. This rearrangement joins TRBV20-1 to TRBJ2-5, with D uncertain. Germline-derived CDR1 and CDR2 are DFQATT and SNEGSKA (reference sequence). CDR3 length: 10 residues. The V end was cut by 5 bases, the J end by 2 bases, with 3 bases between. The CDR3 loop is CSAGQETQYF. The DNA for the CDR3 is TGCAGTGCTGGGCAAGAGACCCAGTACTTC.

As DNA, the CDR3 is TGCGCCAGCAGTGAGTCTGCGGGAGCTCCGGAGACCCAGTACTTC. Translated, it gives CASSESAGAPETQYF. J is TRBJ2-5 and V is TRBV10-2; 7 bases agree with TRBD2. Germline lookup yields CDR1 WSHSY and CDR2 SAAADI. This CDR3 has 15 residues. The trim removed 0 bases at V and 5 bases at J, leaving 6 bases unmatched.

This clone showed up just a few times. The chain has TRBV5-4 and TRBJ2-5; 7 bases line up with TRBD1. Losses at the gene ends were 0 bases for V and 3 bases for J; bases not matched to a gene: 2. The V gene's germline CDR1 is SGHNT and CDR2 YYREEE (reference sequence). The CDR3 spans 14 residues. CDR3 in amino acids: CASSLGTGEETQYF. CDR3 coding DNA: TGTGCCAGCAGCTTGGGGACAGGAGAAGAGACCCAGTACTTC.

V gene TRBV5-1 combines with J gene TRBJ2-7; D is possibly TRBD1 (6 bases). The CDR3 is 14 amino acids. The germline V and J ends were trimmed by 0 bases and 3 bases, with 10 bases remaining between them. Germline CDR1 reads SGHRS; CDR2 reads YFSETQ. The CDR3 spells CASSLGQDIYEQYF. Here the CDR3 DNA reads TGCGCCAGCAGCTTGGGACAGGACATCTACGAGCAGTACTTC.

The V call is TRBV5-8, the J call TRBJ2-1; D gene ambiguous. CDR1 SGHTS and CDR2 YDEGEE come from the germline V gene. Trimming cost V 2 bases and J 7 bases, with 7 bases left between them. The CDR3 totals 12 residues. The CDR3 loop reads CASSFQLNEQFF. The CDR3, as DNA: TGTGCCAGCAGCTTTCAACTTAATGAGCAGTTCTTC.

The V and J genes are TRBV27 and TRBJ2-6; D is unresolved. CDR1 and CDR2 (germline): MNHEY, SMNVEV (reference sequence). Deletions cut 6 bases from V and 3 bases from J, with 15 bases between. This CDR3 is 16 amino acids long. Here the CDR3 reads CASRLREALGANVLTF. CDR3 nucleotides: TGTGCCAGCAGATTAAGAGAGGCCCTTGGGGCCAACGTCCTGACTTTC.

The rearrangement joins TRBV28 to TRBJ2-7; TRBD1 matches 7 bases. Germline CDR1 is MDHEN and CDR2 is SYDVKM. The V gene end was trimmed by 5 bases and the J gene end by 2 bases; junction bases not matched to a gene: 9. The CDR3 spans 15 residues. CDR3 sequence (DNA): TGTGCCAGCAGTCAAAGACAGGGATCTCCCTACGAGCAGTACTTC. This sequence encodes CASSQRQGSPYEQYF.

The rearrangement links TRBV5-6 to TRBJ2-2; 8 nucleotides line up with TRBD1. Losses at the gene ends were 2 bases for V and 7 bases for J; bases not matched to a gene: 4. This CDR3 contains 14 residues. Per the germline V gene, CDR1 is SGHDT and CDR2 is YYEEEE. The CDR3: CASSFGTGRGELFF. The CDR3 DNA follows: TGTGCCAGCAGCTTTGGGACAGGCCGCGGGGAGCTGTTTTTT.

Notes on this clone: This same CDR3 is encoded by further DNA sequences in the sample. The V call is TRBV30, the J call TRBJ1-5; D is undetermined. The CDR3 runs 13 residues. CDR1 and CDR2 (germline): GTSNPN, SVGIG (reference sequence). Trimming left V 0 bases short and J 2 bases short, with 5 bases between. The CDR3 nucleotides read TGTGCCTGGAGTGTTGGAGGCAATCAGCCCCAGCATTTT. This translates into CAWSVGGNQPQHF.

The genes are TRBV30 and TRBJ2-5, with TRBD2 identical over 8 bases. Germline CDR1 is GTSNPN and CDR2 is SVGIG (reference sequence). J was trimmed by 5 bases and V by 2 bases; bases with no gene match: 10. CDR3 length: 15 amino acids. This CDR3 reads CAWSLLSGSWETQYF. The CDR3 DNA follows: TGTGCCTGGAGTCTACTGAGCGGGAGTTGGGAGACCCAGTACTTC.

The DNA of the CDR3 is TGCAGTGCCCACGTATACGAGCAGTACTTC. This gives the protein CSAHVYEQYF. The rearrangement joins TRBV20-1 to TRBJ2-7; D is unresolved. Per germline, CDR1 DFQATT and CDR2 SNEGSKA (reference sequence). Trimming left V 6 bases short and J 4 bases short, with 7 bases between. This CDR3 has 10 residues.

The chain joins TRBV19 to TRBJ1-5; D remains ambiguous. Trimming removed 3 bases at V and 11 bases at J, with 23 bases between. The CDR3 consists of 16 residues. Per germline, CDR1 LNHDA and CDR2 SQIVND (reference sequence). The CDR3: CASSMGAGTTIPSQHF. CDR3 bases: TGTGCCAGTAGTATGGGTGCAGGCACGACAATCCCGTCCCAGCATTTT.

This clone came up once. This rearrangement joins TRBV6-1 to TRBJ1-2; D is possibly TRBD1 (5 bases). Germline-derived CDR1 and CDR2 are MNHNS and SASEGT. The CDR3 totals 14 residues. Trimming shortened V by 5 bases and J by 5 bases, and 15 bases separated the two germline ends. CDR3 nucleotides: TGTGCCAGCAGTCCGGGGGGGGGTGTGTATGGCTACACCTTC. It encodes CASSPGGGVYGYTF.

The rearrangement joins TRBV7-8 to TRBJ2-1; D gene ambiguous. V was clipped by 7 bases and J by 4 bases, with 20 bases between them. Germline values: CDR1 SGHVS, CDR2 FQNEAQ. The CDR3 loop spans 16 amino acids. The CDR3 DNA reads as TGTGCCAGCATCGATACTGAACCCGCTATTTACAATGAGCAGTTCTTC. Translating it yields CASIDTEPAIYNEQFF. Combining the CDR3 with reference TRBV7-8 and TRBJ2-1 gives the whole variable domain GAGVSQSPRYKVAKRGQDVALRCDPISGHVSLFWYQQALGQGPEFLTYFQNEAQLDKSGLPSDRFFAERPEGSVSTLKIQRTQQEDSAVYLCASIDTEPAIYNEQFFGPGTRLTVL.

The V and J genes are TRBV30 and TRBJ1-4; weak D call: TRBD1 (6 bases). CDR1 and CDR2 from the germline V gene are GTSNPN and SVGIG (reference sequence). The CDR3 totals 15 residues. V was trimmed by 1 base and J by 4 bases, leaving 13 bases between them. CDR3 DNA: TGTGCCTGGAGTGAGATACAGGGATATAATGAAAAACTGTTTTTT. This codes for CAWSEIQGYNEKLFF.

The chain recombines TRBV5-1 with TRBJ2-3; D not resolved. CDR1 and CDR2 from the germline V gene are SGHRS and YFSETQ. This CDR3 has 14 residues. Deletions cut 7 bases from V and 1 base from J, with 13 bases between. The CDR3 reads CASYSQPGTDTQYF. The CDR3 DNA follows: TGCGCCAGCTACTCTCAGCCGGGCACAGATACGCAGTATTTT.

The genes are TRBV28 and TRBJ2-1; 7 bases agree with TRBD2. The V segment lost 7 bases and the J segment 9 bases; nucleotides outside the gene matches: 9. The CDR3 has 13 amino acids. The V gene's germline CDR1 is MDHEN and CDR2 SYDVKM. The CDR3 reads CASNLLALGEQFF. The CDR3 DNA reads TGTGCCAGCAACCTACTAGCGTTGGGTGAGCAGTTCTTC.

As DNA, the CDR3 is TGTGCCAGCAGGCCCCCTAGCGTTTTCGCCTACGAGCAGTACTTC. It codes for CASRPPSVFAYEQYF. The rearrangement links TRBV2 to TRBJ2-7; perhaps TRBD2 as D (6 bases). CDR1 and CDR2 from the germline V gene are SNHLY and FYNNEI. The CDR3 has 15 amino acids. Trimming removed 6 bases at V and 2 bases at J, with 17 bases between.

The gene calls are TRBV11-2 and TRBJ2-5; no reliable D call. CDR3 size: 11 residues. V dropped 7 bases and J dropped 5 bases, with 8 bases sitting between them. The germline gives CDR1 SGHAT, CDR2 FQNNGV. CDR3 sequence (DNA): TGTGCCAGCATCCTGGGGGAGACCCAGTACTTC. It yields the protein CASILGETQYF.

This clone was observed a few times. The chain combines TRBV27 with TRBJ2-2; D is unresolved. The CDR3 consists of 12 residues. Germline V gene lookup returns CDR1 MNHEY and CDR2 SMNVEV (reference sequence). The germline V and J ends were trimmed by 7 bases and 0 bases, with 3 bases remaining between them. The chain's CDR3 is CASTSNTGELFF. The CDR3 bases are TGTGCCAGCACCTCGAACACCGGGGAGCTGTTTTTT.

The chain is built from TRBV4-3 and TRBJ2-1, with TRBD2 matching over 11 bases. Germline values: CDR1 LGHNA, CDR2 YSLEER. This CDR3 spans 16 amino acids. The J segment lost 1 base and the V segment lost 4 bases, leaving 3 bases of the junction unmatched. The CDR3 protein is CASSPGLAASYNEQFF. The CDR3 DNA reads TGCGCCAGCAGCCCGGGACTAGCGGCTTCCTACAATGAGCAGTTCTTC.

The rearrangement joins TRBV28 to TRBJ2-1; no clear D gene. Trimming removed 5 bases from V and 10 bases from J, with 12 bases in between. The V gene's germline CDR1 is MDHEN and CDR2 SYDVKM. The CDR3 sequence is 12 residues long. CDR3 bases: TGTGCCAGCAGTCCCCGGCGCACGGAGCAGTTCTTC. Translating it yields CASSPRRTEQFF.

J is TRBJ1-1 and V is TRBV18, with D possibly TRBD1 on 6 matching bases. CDR1 and CDR2 (germline): KGHSH, LQKENI. V was cut by 3 bases and J by 3 bases, with 14 bases left in between. This CDR3 has 15 residues. For the CDR3, the DNA is TGTGCCAGCTCACCTTATGGGGGCCGGGACACTGAAGCTTTCTTT. It specifies CASSPYGGRDTEAFF.

The rearrangement links TRBV7-8 to TRBJ2-3; D perhaps matches TRBD1 (5 bases). The CDR3 runs 15 residues. The V gene lost 0 bases and the J gene lost 2 bases, with 9 bases spanning the gap. CDR1 and CDR2 (germline): SGHVS, FQNEAQ. Here the CDR3 reads CASSLAAGHTDTQYF. CDR3 DNA sequence: TGTGCCAGCAGCTTAGCGGCAGGGCACACAGATACGCAGTATTTT.

The V and J genes are TRBV6-1 and TRBJ2-3; D call uncertain. Germline loops: CDR1 MNHNS, CDR2 SASEGT. The germline V and J ends were trimmed by 7 bases and 1 base, with 6 bases remaining between them. This CDR3 spans 12 amino acids. The CDR3 loop reads CASTMGTDTQYF. In DNA form, the CDR3 reads TGTGCCAGCACTATGGGCACAGATACGCAGTATTTT.